A selection of T cell receptor beta chains follows, all from one sample in a study of T cell responses to AZD1222 COVID-19 vaccine. Data came from immunoSEQ multiplex PCR; TCRdb stores just in-frame clones and leaves some out. Counted here are roughly 190,000 clones, about 92% occurring once; the ten biggest clones make up 3.5% to 4.5%. The material sequenced was peripheral blood, taken on day 0 of AZD1222 vaccination. The receptors originated from an adult in good health. Both conserved end residues are part of each CDR3. The D gene is left open where the match is weak. The size entry is marked missing in some rows and otherwise reads once, few, many or a size class.

>.|TRBV6-2/TRBV6-3|TRBJ2-1|.|15
CASSYSIPPYNEQFF
TGTGCCAGCAGTTACTCGATCCCACCTTACAATGAGCAGTTCTTC
>.|TRBV19|TRBJ2-1|.|16
CASSDRDRFLYNEQFF
TGTGCCAGTAGTGACCGCGACAGGTTTCTATACAATGAGCAGTTCTTC
>.|TRBV11-2|TRBJ2-3|.|15
CASSLFGRSTDTQYF
TGTGCCAGCAGCTTATTCGGCAGAAGCACAGATACGCAGTATTTT
>.|TRBV27|TRBJ2-3|.|16
CASSPGTYYRTDTQYF
TGTGCCAGCAGTCCCGGGACCTACTATCGTACAGATACGCAGTATTTT
>.|TRBV3-1/TRBV3-2|TRBJ1-1|.|13
CASTPTGNTEAFF
TGTGCCAGCACCCCGACGGGGAACACTGAAGCTTTCTTT
>.|TRBV7-9|TRBJ2-1|TRBD2|16
CASSSGGSSPYNEQFF
TGTGCCAGCAGCTCCGGGGGGAGCTCCCCCTACAATGAGCAGTTCTTC
>.|TRBV7-6|TRBJ2-1|TRBD2|17
CASSQSPSGSSYNEQFF
TGTGCCAGCAGCCAGAGCCCTAGCGGGAGTTCCTACAATGAGCAGTTCTTC
>once|TRBV5-1|TRBJ1-4|.|15
CASSLIGEPNEKLFF
TGCGCCAGCAGCTTGATAGGTGAACCAAATGAAAAACTGTTTTTT
>.|TRBV7-7|TRBJ2-1|TRBD2|17
CASSLLAGPFSLHEQFF
TGTGCCAGCAGCCTACTAGCGGGACCTTTCAGCCTACATGAGCAGTTCTTC
>.|TRBV5-1|TRBJ1-1|TRBD1|16
CASSLVSPGTGAEAFF
TGCGCCAGCAGCTTGGTTTCCCCCGGGACAGGGGCTGAAGCTTTCTTT
>.|TRBV20-1|TRBJ1-1|.|11
CSANLGLKAFF
TGCAGTGCCAATCTTGGACTGAAAGCTTTCTTT
>.|TRBV2|TRBJ2-5|TRBD2|17
CASSEARGAGDRETQYF
TGTGCCAGCAGTGAAGCGCGTGGAGCGGGAGATAGAGAGACCCAGTACTTC
>.|TRBV5-1|TRBJ1-1|.|14
CASSLGAGGTEAFF
TGCGCCAGCAGCTTGGGGGCCGGTGGCACTGAAGCTTTCTTT
>.|TRBV19|TRBJ1-1|.|14
CASTRRGADTEAFF
TGTGCCAGTACCCGAAGGGGGGCGGACACTGAAGCTTTCTTT
>.|TRBV15|TRBJ2-1|TRBD2|18
CATSRYRTSGGLGNEQFF
TGTGCCACCAGCAGATATCGGACTAGCGGGGGCCTCGGGAATGAGCAGTTCTTC
>.|TRBV6-5|TRBJ1-1|.|15
CASSYSLSMNTEAFF
TGTGCCAGCAGTTACTCACTTTCCATGAACACTGAAGCTTTCTTT
>.|TRBV11-2|TRBJ2-2|TRBD2|17
CASSFHQRDLNTGELFF
TGTGCCAGCAGCTTCCACCAGCGGGACCTGAACACCGGGGAGCTGTTTTTT
>.|TRBV6-5|TRBJ1-5|.|14
CASMPWGAREPQHF
TGTGCCAGCATGCCATGGGGGGCGAGGGAGCCCCAGCATTTT
>once|TRBV11-2|TRBJ1-2|.|14
CASSFHRVGYGYTF
TGTGCCAGCAGCTTTCACAGGGTGGGCTATGGCTACACCTTC
>.|TRBV7-9|TRBJ2-3|TRBD2|14
CASRLGGSFDTQYF
TGTGCCAGCAGGTTAGGCGGGAGCTTTGATACGCAGTATTTT
>.|TRBV2|TRBJ1-5|TRBD1|15
CASSGPTGRGQPQHF
TGTGCCAGCAGTGGGCCGACAGGGAGGGGGCAGCCCCAGCATTTT
>.|TRBV11-2|TRBJ1-1|.|14
CASSPREGETEAFF
TGTGCCAGCAGCCCTAGGGAGGGGGAGACTGAAGCTTTCTTT
>.|TRBV21-1|TRBJ1-1|.|16
CASSKLGHRRNTEAFF
TGTGCCAGCAGCAAATTAGGTCACCGTAGAAACACTGAAGCTTTCTTT
>.|TRBV2|TRBJ1-3|.|15
CASSKQGPPGNTIYF
TGTGCCAGCAGCAAGCAGGGTCCGCCTGGAAACACCATATATTTT
>.|TRBV4-1|TRBJ2-2|.|14
CASSQDRNTGELFF
TGCGCCAGCAGCCAAGACAGGAACACCGGGGAGCTGTTTTTT
>.|TRBV19|TRBJ2-1|TRBD2|17
CASSSQRTSGGENEQFF
TGTGCCAGTAGTAGCCAAAGGACTAGCGGGGGAGAGAATGAGCAGTTCTTC
>.|TRBV7-2|TRBJ1-2|.|13
CASSLGANYGYTF
TGTGCCAGCAGCTTAGGCGCTAACTATGGCTACACCTTC
>.|TRBV3-1/TRBV3-2|TRBJ2-3|TRBD2|15
CASSLTSGGTDTQYF
TGTGCCAGCAGTCTAACTAGCGGGGGCACAGATACGCAGTATTTT
>.|TRBV5-1|TRBJ2-7|TRBD1|15
CASSFSTGPGDEQYF
TGCGCCAGCAGCTTCTCGACAGGGCCAGGGGACGAGCAGTACTTC
>.|TRBV19|TRBJ2-2|TRBD1|15
CASSVGQGASGELFF
TGTGCCAGTAGTGTGGGACAGGGGGCGAGCGGGGAGCTGTTTTTT
>.|TRBV19|TRBJ1-5|.|14
CASKLDHSNQPQHF
TGTGCCAGTAAACTCGACCATAGCAATCAGCCCCAGCATTTT
>.|TRBV6-5|TRBJ1-3|TRBD1|14
CASRHGTDGNTIYF
TGTGCCAGCAGACATGGGACAGATGGAAACACCATATATTTT
>.|TRBV5-1|TRBJ2-5|.|14
CASSLAGSQETQYF
TGCGCCAGCAGCTTGGCAGGGTCCCAAGAGACCCAGTACTTC
>.|TRBV6-5|TRBJ1-1|.|12
CASSYRAGEAFF
TGTGCCAGCAGTTACCGGGCAGGAGAAGCTTTCTTT
>once|TRBV7-7|TRBJ2-1|.|14
CASSLGGSYNEQFF
TGTGCCAGCAGCTTAGGGGGCTCCTACAATGAGCAGTTCTTC
>.|TRBV7-9|TRBJ1-1|TRBD1|15
CASSPDRGRDTEAFF
TGTGCCAGCAGCCCAGACAGGGGGCGCGACACTGAAGCTTTCTTT
>.|TRBV5-8|TRBJ1-5|TRBD1|15
CASSPDRRSNQPQHF
TGTGCCAGCAGCCCGGACAGGCGTAGCAATCAGCCCCAGCATTTT
>.|TRBV30|TRBJ1-5|TRBD1|15
CAWSITGGGNQPQHF
TGTGCCTGGAGTATTACAGGGGGCGGCAATCAGCCCCAGCATTTT
>.|TRBV5-6|TRBJ2-2|.|17
CASSLVGRFTNTGELFF
TGTGCCAGCAGCTTGGTAGGCCGGTTTACGAACACCGGGGAGCTGTTTTTT
>.|TRBV5-1|TRBJ2-5|.|15
CASSFGALAQETQYF
TGCGCCAGCAGCTTTGGGGCGTTGGCACAAGAGACCCAGTACTTC
>few|TRBV7-8|TRBJ2-7|TRBD1|15
CASSLGQGSSYEQYF
TGTGCCAGCAGCTTAGGACAGGGCAGCTCCTACGAGCAGTACTTC
>.|TRBV27|TRBJ2-7|TRBD2|13
CASSWGGAGEQYF
TGTGCCAGCAGTTGGGGAGGGGCGGGTGAGCAGTACTTC
>.|TRBV3-1/TRBV3-2|TRBJ1-1|.|14
CASSTRGGGTEAFF
TGTGCCAGCAGCACACGGGGGGGCGGCACTGAAGCTTTCTTT
>.|TRBV12-3/TRBV12-4|TRBJ2-5|TRBD2|13
CASRTGGKETQYF
TGTGCCAGCAGGACGGGAGGAAAAGAGACCCAGTACTTC